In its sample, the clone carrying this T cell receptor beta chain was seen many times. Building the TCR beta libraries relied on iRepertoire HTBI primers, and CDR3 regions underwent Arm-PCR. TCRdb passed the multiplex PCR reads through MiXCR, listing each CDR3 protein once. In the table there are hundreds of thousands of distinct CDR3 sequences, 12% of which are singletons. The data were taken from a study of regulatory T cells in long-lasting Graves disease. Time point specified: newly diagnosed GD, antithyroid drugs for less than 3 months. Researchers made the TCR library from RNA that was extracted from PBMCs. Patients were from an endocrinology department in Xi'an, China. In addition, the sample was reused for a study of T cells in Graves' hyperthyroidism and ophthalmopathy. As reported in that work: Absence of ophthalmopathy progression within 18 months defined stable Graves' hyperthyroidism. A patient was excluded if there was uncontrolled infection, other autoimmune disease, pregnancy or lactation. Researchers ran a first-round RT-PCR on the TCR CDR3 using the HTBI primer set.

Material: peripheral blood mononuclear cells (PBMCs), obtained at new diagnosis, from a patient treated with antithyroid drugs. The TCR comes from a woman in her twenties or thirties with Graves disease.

The CDR3 DNA reads as TGTGCCAGCAGGAGCGACAGGGTAAAAGGAACGCAGTATTTT. Translating gives CASRSDRVKGTQYF. The chain recombines TRBV5-5 with TRBJ2-3, with TRBD1 matching over 7 bases. The trim removed 5 bases at V and 9 bases at J, leaving 12 bases unmatched. Germline CDR1 and CDR2: SGHKS and YYEKEE (reference sequence). The CDR3 contains 14 residues.